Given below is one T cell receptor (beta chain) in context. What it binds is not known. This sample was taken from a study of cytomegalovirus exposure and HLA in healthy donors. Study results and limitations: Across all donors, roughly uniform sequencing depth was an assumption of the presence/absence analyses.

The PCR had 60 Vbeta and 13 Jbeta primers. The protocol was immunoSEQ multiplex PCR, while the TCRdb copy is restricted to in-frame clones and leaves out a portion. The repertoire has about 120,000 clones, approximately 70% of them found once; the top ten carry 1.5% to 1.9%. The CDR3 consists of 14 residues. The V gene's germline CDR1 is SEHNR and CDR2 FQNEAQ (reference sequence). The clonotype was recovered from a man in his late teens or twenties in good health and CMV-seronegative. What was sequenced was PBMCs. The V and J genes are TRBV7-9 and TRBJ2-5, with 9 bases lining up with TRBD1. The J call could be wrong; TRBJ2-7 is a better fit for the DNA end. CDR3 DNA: TGTGCCAGCAGCTTAGATAGACAGGGGGTCGAGCAGTACTTC. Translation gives CASSLDRQGVEQYF.